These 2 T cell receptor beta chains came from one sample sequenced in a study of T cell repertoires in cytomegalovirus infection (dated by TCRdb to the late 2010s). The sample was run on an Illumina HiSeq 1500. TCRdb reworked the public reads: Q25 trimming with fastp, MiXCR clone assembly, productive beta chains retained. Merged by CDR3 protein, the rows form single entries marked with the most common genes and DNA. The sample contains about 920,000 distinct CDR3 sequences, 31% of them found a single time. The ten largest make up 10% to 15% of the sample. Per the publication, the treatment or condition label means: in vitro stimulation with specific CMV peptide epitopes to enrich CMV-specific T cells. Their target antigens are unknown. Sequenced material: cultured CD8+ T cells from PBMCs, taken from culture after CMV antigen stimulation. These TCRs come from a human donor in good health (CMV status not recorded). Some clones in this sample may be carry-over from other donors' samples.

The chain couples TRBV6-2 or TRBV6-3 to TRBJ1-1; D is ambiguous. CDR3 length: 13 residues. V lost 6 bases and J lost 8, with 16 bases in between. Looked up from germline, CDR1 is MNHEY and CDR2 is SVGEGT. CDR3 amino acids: CASSPTGGREAFF. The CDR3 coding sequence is TGTGCCAGCAGCCCCACGGGAGGCCGCGAAGCTTTCTTT.

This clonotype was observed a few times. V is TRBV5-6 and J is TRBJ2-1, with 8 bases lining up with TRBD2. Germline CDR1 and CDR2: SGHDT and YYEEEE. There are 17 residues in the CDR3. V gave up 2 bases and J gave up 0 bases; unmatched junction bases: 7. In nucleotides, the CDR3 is TGTGCCAGCAGCTTCCTTAGCGGGGAAAGCTCCTACAATGAGCAGTTCTTC. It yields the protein CASSFLSGESSYNEQFF.